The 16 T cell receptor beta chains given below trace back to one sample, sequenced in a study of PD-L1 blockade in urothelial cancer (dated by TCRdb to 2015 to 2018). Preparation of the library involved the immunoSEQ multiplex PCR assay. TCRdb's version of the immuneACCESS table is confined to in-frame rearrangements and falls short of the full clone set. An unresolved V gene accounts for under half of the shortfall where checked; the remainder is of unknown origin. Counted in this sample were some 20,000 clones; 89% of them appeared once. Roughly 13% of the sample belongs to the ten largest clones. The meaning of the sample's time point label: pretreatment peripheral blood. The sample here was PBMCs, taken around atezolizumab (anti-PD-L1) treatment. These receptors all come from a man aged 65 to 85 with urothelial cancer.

CDR3 coding DNA: TGCGCCAGCAGCGTTAATGCCGGGACAGGGTCCGGAAACACCATATATTTT. Translating it yields CASSVNAGTGSGNTIYF. The chain has TRBV5-1 and TRBJ1-3; 9 nucleotides match TRBD1. The junction had 12 bases not matched to a gene; V was cut back by 4 bases and J by 4 bases. The CDR3 length is 17 residues. Per germline, CDR1 SGHRS and CDR2 YFSETQ.

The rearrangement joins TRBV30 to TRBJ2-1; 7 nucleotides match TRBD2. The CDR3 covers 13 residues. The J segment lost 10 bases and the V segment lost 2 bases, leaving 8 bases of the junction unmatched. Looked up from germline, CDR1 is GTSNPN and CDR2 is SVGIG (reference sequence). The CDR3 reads CAWSTLGTNEQFF. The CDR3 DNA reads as TGTGCCTGGAGTACCCTCGGGACTAACGAGCAGTTCTTC.

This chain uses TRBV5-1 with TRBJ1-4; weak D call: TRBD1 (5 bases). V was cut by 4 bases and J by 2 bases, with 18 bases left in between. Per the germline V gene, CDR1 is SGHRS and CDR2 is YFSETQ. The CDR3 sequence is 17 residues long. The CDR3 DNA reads TGCGCCAGCAGCCCTCTCCCGATCGGGGGGACTAATGAAAAACTGTTTTTT. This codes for CASSPLPIGGTNEKLFF.

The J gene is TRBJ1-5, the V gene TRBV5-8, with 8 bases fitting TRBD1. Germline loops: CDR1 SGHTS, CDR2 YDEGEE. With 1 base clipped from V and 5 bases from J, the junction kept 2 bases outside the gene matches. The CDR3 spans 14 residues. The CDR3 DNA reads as TGTGCCAGCAGCTTGATGGGACAGGATCAGCCCCAGCATTTT. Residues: CASSLMGQDQPQHF.

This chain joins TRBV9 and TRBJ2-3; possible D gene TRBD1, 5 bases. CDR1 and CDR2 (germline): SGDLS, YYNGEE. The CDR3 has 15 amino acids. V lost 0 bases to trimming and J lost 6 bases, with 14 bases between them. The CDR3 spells CASSVGDRVWDTQYF. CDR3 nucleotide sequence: TGTGCCAGCAGCGTAGGAGACAGAGTTTGGGATACGCAGTATTTT.

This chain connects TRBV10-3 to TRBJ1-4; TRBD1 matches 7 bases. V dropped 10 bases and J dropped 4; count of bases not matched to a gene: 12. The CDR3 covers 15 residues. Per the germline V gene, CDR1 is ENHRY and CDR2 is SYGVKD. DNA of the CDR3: TGTGCCACCTCCAACCCCGGGACAGTTAATGAAAAACTGTTTTTT. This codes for CATSNPGTVNEKLFF.

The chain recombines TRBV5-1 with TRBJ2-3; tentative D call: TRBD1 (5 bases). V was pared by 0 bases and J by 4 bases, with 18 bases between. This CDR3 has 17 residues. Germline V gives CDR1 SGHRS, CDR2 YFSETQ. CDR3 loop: CASSLEFVGPYPDTQYF. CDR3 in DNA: TGCGCCAGCAGCTTGGAGTTTGTGGGGCCCTACCCAGATACGCAGTATTTT.

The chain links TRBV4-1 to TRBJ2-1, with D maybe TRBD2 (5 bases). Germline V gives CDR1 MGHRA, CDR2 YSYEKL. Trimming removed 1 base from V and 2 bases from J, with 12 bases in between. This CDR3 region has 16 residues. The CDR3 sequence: CASSQVQGSPYNEQFF. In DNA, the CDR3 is TGCGCCAGCAGCCAAGTCCAAGGGAGTCCCTACAATGAGCAGTTCTTC.

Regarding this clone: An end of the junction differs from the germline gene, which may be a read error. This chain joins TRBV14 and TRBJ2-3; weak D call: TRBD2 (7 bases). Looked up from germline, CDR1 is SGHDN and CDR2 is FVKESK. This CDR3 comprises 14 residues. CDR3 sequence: CASSVAGATGTQYF. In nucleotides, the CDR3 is TGTGCCAGCAGCGTCGCGGGGGCCACAGGTACGCAGTATTTT.

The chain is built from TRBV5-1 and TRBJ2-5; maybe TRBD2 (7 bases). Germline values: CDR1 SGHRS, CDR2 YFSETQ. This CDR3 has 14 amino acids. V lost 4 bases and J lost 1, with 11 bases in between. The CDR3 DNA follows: TGCGCCAGCAGCCCTGGGGGGGCCCAAGAGACCCAGTACTTC. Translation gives CASSPGGAQETQYF.

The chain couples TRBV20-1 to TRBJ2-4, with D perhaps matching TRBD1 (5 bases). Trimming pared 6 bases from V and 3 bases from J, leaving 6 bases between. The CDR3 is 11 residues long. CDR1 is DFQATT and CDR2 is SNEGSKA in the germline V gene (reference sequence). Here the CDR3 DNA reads TGCAGTGCCGGACACAAAAACATTCAGTACTTC. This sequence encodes CSAGHKNIQYF.

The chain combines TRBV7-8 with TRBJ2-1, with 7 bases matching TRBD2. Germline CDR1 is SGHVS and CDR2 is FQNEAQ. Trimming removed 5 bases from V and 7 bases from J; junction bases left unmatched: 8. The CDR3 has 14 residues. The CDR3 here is CASSLRGDRNEQFF. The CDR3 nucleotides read TGTGCCAGCAGCCTTCGGGGGGATAGAAATGAGCAGTTCTTC. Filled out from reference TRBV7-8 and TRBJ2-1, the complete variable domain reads GAGVSQSPRYKVAKRGQDVALRCDPISGHVSLFWYQQALGQGPEFLTYFQNEAQLDKSGLPSDRFFAERPEGSVSTLKIQRTQQEDSAVYLCASSLRGDRNEQFFGPGTRLTVL.

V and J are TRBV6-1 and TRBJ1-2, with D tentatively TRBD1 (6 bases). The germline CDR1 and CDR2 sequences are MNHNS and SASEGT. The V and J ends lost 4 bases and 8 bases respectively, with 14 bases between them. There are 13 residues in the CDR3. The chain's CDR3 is CASSGRQALGYTF. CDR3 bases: TGTGCCAGCAGTGGGCGACAGGCCTTGGGCTACACCTTC.

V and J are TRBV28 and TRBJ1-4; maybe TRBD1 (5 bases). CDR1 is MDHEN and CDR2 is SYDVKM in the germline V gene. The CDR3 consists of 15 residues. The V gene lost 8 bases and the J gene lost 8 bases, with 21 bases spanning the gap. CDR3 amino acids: CASGTGTLGGEKLFF. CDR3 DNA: TGTGCCAGCGGTACCGGGACTCTGGGAGGGGAAAAACTGTTTTTT. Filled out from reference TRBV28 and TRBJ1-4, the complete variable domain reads DVKVTQSSRYLVKRTGEKVFLECVQDMDHENMFWYRQDPGLGLRLIYFSYDVKMKEKGDIPEGYSVSREKKERFSLILESASTNQTSMYLCASGTGTLGGEKLFFGSGTQLSVL.

CDR3 sequence reads: CASNAGQGIEQVGYTF. The DNA for the CDR3 is TGCGCCAGCAACGCGGGACAGGGGATTGAACAAGTCGGCTACACCTTC. V gene TRBV10-2 combines with J gene TRBJ1-2, with 10 bases identical to TRBD1. The trim removed 7 bases at V and 8 bases at J, leaving 16 bases unmatched. From germline, CDR1 is WSHSY and CDR2 SAAADI. The CDR3 length is 16 residues.

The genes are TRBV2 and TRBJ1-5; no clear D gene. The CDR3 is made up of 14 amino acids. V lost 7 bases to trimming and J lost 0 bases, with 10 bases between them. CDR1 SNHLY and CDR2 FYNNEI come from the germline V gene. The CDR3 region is CASNEGPSNQPQHF. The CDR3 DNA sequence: TGTGCCAGCAATGAGGGCCCTAGCAATCAGCCCCAGCATTTT.